A selection of T cell receptor beta chains follows, all from one sample in a study of cytomegalovirus exposure and HLA in healthy donors. Assay used: immunoSEQ multiplex PCR; TCRdb lists only in-frame clones, some missing. The data contain around 160,000 clones, around 63% of them singletons. The sample comprised PBMCs. The receptors shown here come from a woman younger than 35 in good health and CMV-seropositive. Each CDR3 is given with its conserved first and last residue. A D gene is named only where the DNA matches it firmly. Not all rows give a size; the values are once, few, many and, for expanded clones, a class.

clone size,V gene,J gene,D gene,CDR3 protein,CDR3 DNA
NA,TRBV6-5,TRBJ2-7,NA,CASSYTGPLGDEQYF,TGTGCCAGCAGTTACACAGGGCCTTTGGGGGACGAGCAGTACTTC
NA,TRBV27,TRBJ1-2,NA,CASSLSLQARGYTF,TGTGCCAGCAGTTTATCGTTACAGGCTCGTGGCTACACCTTC
NA,TRBV19,TRBJ1-2,TRBD1,CASSGRDSSGYTF,TGTGCCAGTAGTGGCCGGGACAGCAGTGGCTACACCTTC
NA,TRBV6-6,TRBJ1-2,NA,CASSYGDYDGYTF,TGTGCCAGCAGTTACGGGGACTACGATGGCTACACCTTC
NA,TRBV2,TRBJ1-5,TRBD1,CASMGTGGIGQPQHF,TGTGCCAGCATGGGGACAGGGGGCATCGGGCAGCCCCAGCATTTT
NA,TRBV28,TRBJ1-1,NA,CASSFTGVGTEAFF,TGTGCCAGCAGTTTTACGGGGGTTGGCACTGAAGCTTTCTTT
NA,TRBV5-1,TRBJ1-5,NA,CASSFGGETNQPQHF,TGCGCCAGCAGCTTCGGGGGGGAAACCAATCAGCCCCAGCATTTT
NA,TRBV5-4,TRBJ1-2,TRBD1,CASSSLQGDYGYTF,TGTGCCAGCAGCTCGTTACAGGGGGACTATGGCTACACCTTC
NA,TRBV30,TRBJ1-5,NA,CARSEGGRNQPQHF,TGTGCCCGCTCGGAGGGGGGGCGGAATCAGCCCCAGCATTTT
NA,TRBV7-3,TRBJ2-1,TRBD2,CASRALGLADNEQFF,TGTGCCAGCAGAGCTTTGGGACTAGCGGACAATGAGCAGTTCTTC
NA,TRBV14,TRBJ2-6,NA,CASSQVSGLTF,TGTGCCAGCAGCCAAGTGTCCGGCCTGACTTTC
NA,TRBV7-3,TRBJ2-3,TRBD1,CASSEEDRVTDTQYF,TGTGCCAGCAGCGAAGAGGACAGGGTGACAGATACGCAGTATTTT
NA,TRBV6-5,TRBJ1-1,NA,CASSYAREAFF,TGTGCCAGCAGTTACGCACGGGAAGCTTTCTTT
few,TRBV5-1,TRBJ1-4,TRBD1,CASSRTGGDEKLFF,TGCGCCAGCAGCCGGACAGGGGGGGATGAAAAACTGTTTTTT
NA,TRBV9,TRBJ2-3,NA,CASSSEVGASPYF,TGTGCCAGCAGCTCTGAGGTGGGGGCAAGTCCGTATTTT
NA,TRBV2,TRBJ1-5,NA,CASSAEQGYSQPQHF,TGTGCCAGCAGCGCAGAACAGGGCTATAGTCAGCCCCAGCATTTT
NA,TRBV18,TRBJ2-5,TRBD1,CASSPGTGETQYF,TGTGCCAGCTCACCTGGGACAGGGGAGACCCAGTACTTC
few,TRBV18,TRBJ1-1,NA,CASSPIWGGAETEAFF,TGTGCCAGCTCACCGATATGGGGGGGCGCGGAGACTGAAGCTTTCTTT
NA,TRBV13,TRBJ1-4,NA,CASSLGPLGGRIPTNEKLFF,TGTGCCAGCAGCTTAGGCCCCCTCGGGGGGCGAATCCCAACTAATGAAAAACTGTTTTTT
few,TRBV2,TRBJ2-3,TRBD2,CASSASRAGGTDTQYF,TGTGCCAGCAGTGCATCTAGAGCGGGAGGGACAGATACGCAGTATTTT
few,TRBV5-4,TRBJ2-3,NA,CASSFGHGGADTQYF,TGTGCCAGCAGCTTTGGTCACGGGGGAGCAGATACGCAGTATTTT
NA,TRBV7-7,TRBJ2-2,TRBD1,CASRGQALSGELFF,TGTGCTAGCAGGGGACAGGCCCTTTCCGGGGAGCTGTTTTTT
NA,TRBV5-1,TRBJ1-3,NA,CASSWSEGSGNTIYF,TGCGCCAGCAGCTGGTCGGAGGGCTCTGGAAACACCATATATTTT
NA,TRBV30,TRBJ2-3,TRBD2,CAWSIHGGSTDTQYF,TGTGCCTGGAGTATTCACGGGGGGAGCACAGATACGCAGTATTTT
few,TRBV2,TRBJ2-3,TRBD2,CASIRASGGLTDTQYF,TGTGCCAGCATCAGGGCCAGCGGGGGCCTCACAGATACGCAGTATTTT
NA,TRBV5-8,TRBJ2-2,NA,CASSLGGIDTGELFF,TGTGCCAGCAGCTTGGGCGGGATAGACACCGGGGAGCTGTTTTTT
NA,TRBV14,TRBJ2-5,NA,CASSPRDFVETQYF,TGTGCCAGCAGCCCACGGGACTTTGTGGAGACCCAGTACTTC
NA,TRBV7-2,TRBJ2-3,TRBD2,CASSFQASGGDTQYF,TGTGCCAGCAGCTTTCAAGCTAGCGGCGGGGATACGCAGTATTTT
NA,TRBV4-2,TRBJ2-7,NA,CASSQEAGLDYEQYF,TGTGCCAGCAGCCAAGAGGCGGGGCTAGACTACGAGCAGTACTTC
NA,TRBV28,TRBJ2-3,TRBD2,CASRRLAGGASTDTQYF,TGTGCCAGCAGGAGACTAGCGGGAGGGGCTAGCACAGATACGCAGTATTTT
NA,TRBV19,TRBJ2-3,TRBD2,CASRHGRLAGETDTQYF,TGTGCCAGTAGACATGGGCGCCTAGCGGGAGAGACAGATACGCAGTATTTT
few,TRBV2,TRBJ2-6,NA,CASTSPLGGLSLSGANVLTF,TGTGCCAGCACCTCCCCCTTAGGGGGATTATCGCTTTCTGGGGCCAACGTCCTGACTTTC
NA,TRBV19,TRBJ2-7,TRBD1,CASSPRQGVDEQYF,TGTGCCAGTAGTCCGCGACAGGGGGTCGACGAGCAGTACTTC
few,TRBV2,TRBJ2-3,NA,CASSEASPNQADTQYF,TGTGCCAGCAGTGAAGCTTCGCCGAATCAGGCAGATACGCAGTATTTT
NA,TRBV27,TRBJ1-1,TRBD1,CASSPGTGFTEAFF,TGTGCCAGCAGTCCCGGGACAGGGTTCACTGAAGCTTTCTTT
NA,TRBV5-4,TRBJ2-7,TRBD2,CASSLALAGGQVRQYF,TGTGCCAGCAGCTTGGCGCTAGCGGGGGGCCAGGTTAGGCAGTACTTC
few,TRBV9,TRBJ1-1,NA,CASSVTMWTEAFF,TGTGCCAGCAGCGTGACTATGTGGACTGAAGCTTTCTTT
NA,TRBV29-1,TRBJ1-2,TRBD1,CSEQTGDDGYTF,TGCAGCGAGCAAACAGGGGACGATGGCTACACCTTC
NA,TRBV6-5,TRBJ1-2,NA,CASSYSLVQDCTF,TGTGCCAGCAGTTACTCGTTGGTCCAGGACTGCACCTTC
few,TRBV7-2,TRBJ2-3,TRBD2,CASSFGGSTDTQYF,TGTGCCAGCAGCTTCGGGGGGAGCACAGATACGCAGTATTTT
NA,TRBV9,TRBJ1-1,NA,CASSVFQGNTEAFF,TGTGCCAGCAGCGTATTCCAGGGGAACACTGAAGCTTTCTTT
few,TRBV7-8,TRBJ2-3,NA,CASSFIADTQYF,TGTGCCAGCAGCTTTATAGCCGATACGCAGTATTTT
NA,TRBV6-5,TRBJ2-2,NA,CASSYTDGDTGELFF,TGTGCCAGCAGTTACACGGACGGGGACACCGGGGAGCTGTTTTTT
NA,TRBV19,TRBJ2-7,NA,CASSQGPYEQYF,TGTGCCAGTAGTCAGGGTCCCTACGAGCAGTACTTC
NA,TRBV30,TRBJ2-2,NA,CAWSVTDTGELFF,TGTGCCTGGAGTGTTACTGACACCGGGGAGCTGTTTTTT
NA,TRBV5-8,TRBJ1-5,TRBD1,CASSQGAGYQPQHF,TGTGCCAGCAGCCAGGGGGCGGGCTATCAGCCCCAGCATTTT
few,TRBV4-2,TRBJ2-6,NA,CASSHPSGANVLTF,TGTGCCAGCAGCCACCCGTCTGGGGCCAACGTCCTGACTTTC
NA,TRBV6-6,TRBJ1-1,NA,CASSSIGQRSTEAFF,TGTGCCAGCAGTTCCATTGGTCAACGGAGCACTGAAGCTTTCTTT
NA,TRBV6-6,TRBJ1-1,NA,CASSYSPRGPAFF,TGTGCCAGCAGTTACTCCCCCAGGGGTCCTGCTTTCTTT
NA,TRBV7-6,TRBJ1-4,NA,CASSSLNEKLFF,TGTGCCAGCAGCTCACTGAATGAAAAACTGTTTTTT
NA,TRBV6-1,TRBJ2-7,TRBD2,CASSESLAGASYEQYF,TGTGCCAGCAGTGAATCGCTAGCGGGAGCCTCCTACGAGCAGTACTTC
NA,TRBV29-1,TRBJ1-1,TRBD1,CSVKKRQGTEAFF,TGCAGCGTCAAGAAAAGACAGGGCACTGAAGCTTTCTTT
NA,TRBV7-2,TRBJ2-7,TRBD1,CASSFPSTGGSEQYF,TGTGCCAGCAGCTTTCCGTCGACAGGGGGGAGCGAGCAGTACTTC
NA,TRBV19,TRBJ1-3,NA,CASSRTGTGNTIYF,TGTGCCAGTAGTAGGACTGGGACTGGAAACACCATATATTTT
NA,TRBV7-2,TRBJ2-5,TRBD2,CASSRSAGTKETQYF,TGTGCCAGCAGCCGATCAGCGGGAACAAAAGAGACCCAGTACTTC
NA,TRBV27,TRBJ2-7,TRBD2,CASSRASGSYEQYF,TGTGCCAGCAGTCGAGCTAGCGGTTCCTACGAGCAGTACTTC
few,TRBV30,TRBJ1-4,NA,CAWSNREYEKLFF,TGTGCCTGGAGTAACAGGGAGTATGAAAAACTGTTTTTT